These 21 T cell receptor beta chains share one sample of origin, sequenced in a study of cytomegalovirus exposure and HLA in healthy donors. The PCR used 60 Vbeta and 13 Jbeta primers. Produced via immunoSEQ multiplex PCR; TCRdb's table is partial and in-frame only. This table has some 150,000 clones, approximately 78% appearing once. Sequenced sample: PBMCs. These receptors came from a woman younger than 30 in good health and CMV-seronegative.

The rearrangement links TRBV28 to TRBJ2-7; 9 bases align to TRBD1. Germline CDR1 MDHEN, CDR2 SYDVKM. The trim removed 7 bases at V and 6 bases at J, leaving 7 bases unmatched. This CDR3 contains 13 residues. CDR3 sequence: CASTVRQGGEQYF. DNA of the CDR3: TGTGCCAGCACCGTACGACAGGGGGGCGAGCAGTACTTC.

The V gene is TRBV27, the J gene TRBJ2-5; 12 bases agree with TRBD2. The J call may be wrong; the DNA end is better matched by TRBJ2-7. There are 17 residues in the CDR3. Germline-derived CDR1 and CDR2 are MNHEY and SMNVEV (reference sequence). The CDR3, as DNA: TGTGCCAGCAGTGCAAACTTCCGACTAGCGGGAGCCTACGAGCAGTACTTC. Translated: CASSANFRLAGAYEQYF.

This rearrangement joins TRBV5-6 to TRBJ2-1; 11 nucleotides align to TRBD2. The CDR3 loop spans 16 amino acids. Germline V lookup: CDR1 SGHDT, CDR2 YYEEEE. V was pared by 2 bases and J by 4 bases, with 5 bases of the junction left unmatched. The CDR3 DNA is TGTGCCAGCAGCTTCCGGACTAGCGGGCCTTACAATGAGCAGTTCTTC. Its protein product is CASSFRTSGPYNEQFF.

In nucleotides, the CDR3 is TGTGCCAGCAAAATAGACAGGGGGGACACTGAAGCTTTCTTT. It translates to CASKIDRGDTEAFF. The chain uses TRBV6-1 and TRBJ1-1; 9 bases map to TRBD1. V shed 7 bases and J 3 bases; nucleotides not matched to a gene: 6. Germline V gene lookup returns CDR1 MNHNS and CDR2 SASEGT. CDR3 length: 14 amino acids.

V usage is TRBV6-1 and J usage is TRBJ2-7; 8 bases align to TRBD2. The junction had 6 bases not matched to a gene; V was cut back by 5 bases and J by 3 bases. This CDR3 contains 14 residues. Germline CDR1 MNHNS, CDR2 SASEGT. The CDR3 sequence: CASSFSGAYYEQYF. In DNA form, the CDR3 reads TGTGCCAGCAGTTTTAGCGGGGCCTACTACGAGCAGTACTTC.

The DNA for the CDR3 is TGTGCCAGCAGTTCCCCCAGGCGGGAGAAGGTCAATGAGCAGTTCTTC. Translation: CASSSPRREKVNEQFF. V is TRBV28 and J is TRBJ2-1, with 7 bases lining up with TRBD2. The CDR3 is made up of 16 amino acids. Germline-derived CDR1 and CDR2 are MDHEN and SYDVKM. J lost 6 bases, V lost 4 bases, and 12 bases had no gene match.

The rearrangement uses TRBV7-6 and TRBJ2-2; TRBD1 aligns across 10 bases. CDR3 length equals 14 residues. Germline V lookup: CDR1 SGHVS, CDR2 FNYEAQ. V lost 4 bases and J lost 5; bases outside the gene matches: 1. The CDR3 is CASSWGQGTGELFF. Written as DNA, the CDR3 is TGTGCCAGCAGCTGGGGACAGGGGACCGGGGAGCTGTTTTTT.

For the CDR3, the DNA is TGTGCCACCAGCAGGGGACAGACACCTAACTATGGCTACACCTTC. Protein product: CATSRGQTPNYGYTF. The V and J genes are TRBV15 and TRBJ1-2; TRBD1 matches at 7 bases. J gave up 0 bases and V 3 bases, and 4 bases lay outside the gene matches. The CDR3 has 15 residues. Germline V gives CDR1 LNHNV, CDR2 YYDKDF (reference sequence).

For the CDR3, the DNA is TGTGCCAGCAGTCAGTATAGCAATCAGCCCCAGCATTTT. This encodes CASSQYSNQPQHF. This sequence joins TRBV6-5 and TRBJ1-5; D is uncertain. From germline, CDR1 is MNHEY and CDR2 SVGAGI. The CDR3 is 13 amino acids. V lost 5 bases and J 0 bases, leaving 5 bases between the germline ends.

The chain has TRBV7-3 and TRBJ2-7, with a weak D call TRBD2 (6 bases). Trimming left V 4 bases short and J 3 bases short, with 34 bases between. Germline-derived CDR1 and CDR2 are SGHTA and FQGTGA. CDR3 size: 21 residues. The CDR3 nucleotides read TGTGCCAGCAGCTCTGCGCGGGGTCGCCACGGTCGTCCGCTAAATCGCTACGAGCAGTACTTC. This codes for CASSSARGRHGRPLNRYEQYF.

This chain uses TRBV6-6 with TRBJ2-1; 13 positions match TRBD2. The CDR3 totals 15 residues. CDR1 and CDR2 from the germline V gene are MNHNY and SVGAGI (reference sequence). Trimming took 6 bases from V and 9 from J; bases not matched to a gene: 8. The CDR3 is CASSQGTSGIGEQFF. As DNA, the CDR3 is TGTGCCAGCAGCCAGGGGACTAGCGGGATTGGTGAGCAGTTCTTC.

Turning to this clone: In this CDR3 the conserved last residue, phenylalanine or tryptophan, is missing, so a read error is likely. The gene calls are TRBV4-1 and TRBJ1-2; D possibly corresponds to TRBD1 (5 bases). There are 21 residues in the CDR3. Trimming stripped 1 base from V and 4 bases from J, with 31 bases between. Germline V CDR1 and CDR2: MGHRA, YSYEKL. This CDR3 is CASSQVSGETGDPGGTYGYTL. The CDR3, as DNA: TGCGCCAGCAGCCAAGTAAGCGGAGAGACGGGGGACCCTGGAGGGACCTATGGCTACACCCTC.

The chain uses TRBV5-5 and TRBJ2-5; D is possibly TRBD1 (5 bases). Trimming removed 0 bases at V and 5 bases at J, with 20 bases between. This CDR3 region has 17 residues. Germline V gives CDR1 SGHKS, CDR2 YYEKEE (reference sequence). CDR3 in DNA: TGTGCCAGCAGCTTGGGGGTTGGGGCACCTGGTTGGGAGACCCAGTACTTC. It yields the protein CASSLGVGAPGWETQYF.

The chain links TRBV7-9 to TRBJ2-2; D is perhaps TRBD2 (5 bases). There are 18 residues in the CDR3. Per the germline V gene, CDR1 is SEHNR and CDR2 is FQNEAQ (reference sequence). With 4 bases removed from V and 4 bases from J, the gap between germline ends came to 22 bases. The CDR3 here is CASSSPTIKEGSTGELFF. CDR3 DNA sequence: TGTGCCAGCAGCTCCCCGACAATTAAAGAGGGAAGCACCGGGGAGCTGTTTTTT.

The chain recombines TRBV19 with TRBJ1-1, with D possibly TRBD1 on 5 matching bases. V lost 3 bases to trimming and J lost 6 bases, with 14 bases between them. There are 14 residues in the CDR3. CDR1 and CDR2 from the germline V gene are LNHDA and SQIVND (reference sequence). CDR3 sequence: CASSIDGRAAEAFF. The CDR3 region has the DNA TGTGCCAGTAGTATCGACGGCAGGGCCGCTGAAGCTTTCTTT.

The chain combines TRBV13 with TRBJ2-3; 10 bases align to TRBD2. CDR3 size: 16 residues. Germline V CDR1 and CDR2: PRHDT, FYEKMQ (reference sequence). V was pared by 5 bases and J by 2 bases, with 7 bases of the junction left unmatched. CDR3 in DNA: TGTGCCAGCAGCATCCTCCTAGCGGGAGACACAGATACGCAGTATTTT. Translation gives CASSILLAGDTDTQYF. The full variable domain, with the rest looked up from reference TRBV13 and TRBJ2-3, is AAGVIQSPRHLIKEKRETATLKCYPIPRHDTVYWYQQGPGQDPQFLISFYEKMQSDKGSIPDRFSAQQFSDYHSELNMSSLELGDSALYFCASSILLAGDTDTQYFGPGTRLTVL.

Only a few counts were recorded for this clone. The gene calls are TRBV28 and TRBJ1-5; D remains ambiguous. The V end lost 5 bases, the J end lost 2 bases, and 13 bases lay between the germline ends. The CDR3 is made up of 15 amino acids. Germline V gene lookup returns CDR1 MDHEN and CDR2 SYDVKM. CDR3 in DNA: TGTGCCAGCAGTCCCGGAGGCGTAGGCAATCAGCCCCAGCATTTT. This gives the protein CASSPGGVGNQPQHF.

The V gene is TRBV6-4, the J gene TRBJ2-2; perhaps TRBD2 as D (5 bases). Deletions cut 7 bases from V and 3 bases from J, with 12 bases between. Per germline, CDR1 MRHNA and CDR2 SNTAGT. The CDR3 spans 14 residues. CDR3 protein: CASNPDGDTGELFF. Here the CDR3 DNA reads TGTGCCAGCAACCCCGACGGGGACACCGGGGAGCTGTTTTTT.

This chain uses TRBV30 with TRBJ2-1; D perhaps matches TRBD2 (6 bases). The CDR3 has 12 residues. Germline V gene sequence: CDR1 GTSNPN, CDR2 SVGIG (reference sequence). V gave up 3 bases and J gave up 6 bases, with 9 bases separating them. The CDR3 DNA reads as TGTGCCTGGAGACCGGGACTCAATGAGCAGTTCTTC. This sequence encodes CAWRPGLNEQFF.

The genes are TRBV4-1 and TRBJ2-5; D not resolved. The J call could be wrong; TRBJ2-7 is a better fit for the DNA end. This CDR3 has 16 amino acids. Germline CDR1 is MGHRA and CDR2 is YSYEKL. The CDR3 sequence: CASSPHESALSYEQYF. CDR3 coding DNA: TGCGCCAGCAGCCCCCACGAGAGCGCCCTCTCCTACGAGCAGTACTTC.

CDR3 sequence: CASSTQGLNTEAFF. For the CDR3, the DNA is TGTGCCAGCAGCACACAGGGGTTGAACACTGAAGCTTTCTTT. The rearrangement joins TRBV9 to TRBJ1-1; 7 positions match TRBD1. V trimming: 4 bases; J trimming: 0 bases; junction bases outside the gene matches: 3. CDR3 length equals 14 residues. Per germline, CDR1 SGDLS and CDR2 YYNGEE.